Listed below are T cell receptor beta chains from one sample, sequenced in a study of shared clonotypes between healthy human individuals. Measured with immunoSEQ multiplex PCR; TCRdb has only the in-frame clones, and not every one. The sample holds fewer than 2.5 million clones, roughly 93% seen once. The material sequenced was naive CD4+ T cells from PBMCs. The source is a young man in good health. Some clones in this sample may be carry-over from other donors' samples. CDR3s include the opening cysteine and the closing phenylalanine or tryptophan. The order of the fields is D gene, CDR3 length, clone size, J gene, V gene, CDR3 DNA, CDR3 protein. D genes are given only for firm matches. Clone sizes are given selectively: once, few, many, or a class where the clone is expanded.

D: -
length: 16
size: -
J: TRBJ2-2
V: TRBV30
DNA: TGTGCCTGGAGGAGGGCCCCTGAGGGGAACACCGGGGAGCTGTTTTTT
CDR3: CAWRRAPEGNTGELFF

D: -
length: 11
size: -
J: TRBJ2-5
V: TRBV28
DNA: TGTGCCACCCAGTACCAAGAGACCCAGTACTTC
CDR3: CATQYQETQYF

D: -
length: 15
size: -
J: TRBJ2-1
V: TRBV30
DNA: TGTGCCTGGAGGTTGTGGGGGCTCACCTACAATGAGCAGTTCTTC
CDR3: CAWRLWGLTYNEQFF

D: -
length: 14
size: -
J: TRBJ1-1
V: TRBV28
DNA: TGTGCCAGCAGGCCGACAAATATGAACACTGAAGCTTTCTTT
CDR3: CASRPTNMNTEAFF

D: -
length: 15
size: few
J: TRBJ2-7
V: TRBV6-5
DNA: TGTGCCAGCAGTCGAGCTACCGGGACCGGCGCCGCAAAGTACTTC
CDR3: CASSRATGTGAAKYF

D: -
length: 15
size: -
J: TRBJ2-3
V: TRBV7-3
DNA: TGTGCCAGCAGCTTATTCCGGGAGAGCACAGATACGCAGTATTTT
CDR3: CASSLFRESTDTQYF

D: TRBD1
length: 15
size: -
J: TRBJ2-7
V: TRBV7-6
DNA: TGTGCCAGCAGCAAAAGGACAGGGCAATCCTACGAGCAGTACTTC
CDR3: CASSKRTGQSYEQYF

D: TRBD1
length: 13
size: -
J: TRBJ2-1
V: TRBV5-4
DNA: TGTGCCAGCAGCTTGACAGGGGGGAATGAGCAGTTCTTC
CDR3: CASSLTGGNEQFF

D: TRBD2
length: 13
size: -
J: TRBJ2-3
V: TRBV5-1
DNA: TGCGCCAGCAGCGGGGGGGAAACAGATACGCAGTATTTT
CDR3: CASSGGETDTQYF

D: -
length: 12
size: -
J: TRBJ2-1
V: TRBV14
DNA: TGTGCCAGCAGCCAAGGGTATGGTGAGCAGTTCTTC
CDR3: CASSQGYGEQFF

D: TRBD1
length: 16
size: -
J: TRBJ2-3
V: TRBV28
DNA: TGTGCCAGCAGTTTTCAGGGGGTAGCTAGCACAGATACGCAGTATTTT
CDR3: CASSFQGVASTDTQYF

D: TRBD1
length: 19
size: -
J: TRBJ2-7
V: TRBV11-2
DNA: TGTGCCAGCGGCGGAGGGACAGGGTATTGGTGGGAGGGACCCTACGAGCAGTACTTC
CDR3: CASGGGTGYWWEGPYEQYF

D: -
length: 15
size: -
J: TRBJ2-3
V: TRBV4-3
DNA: TGCGCCAGCAGCCAAAGGTTAGCCAGCACAGATACGCAGTATTTT
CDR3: CASSQRLASTDTQYF

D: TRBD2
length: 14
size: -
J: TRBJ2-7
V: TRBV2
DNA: TGTGCCAGCAGTGACGGTAGCGGGAGGTGGGAGCAGTACTTC
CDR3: CASSDGSGRWEQYF

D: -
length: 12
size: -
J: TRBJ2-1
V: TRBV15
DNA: TGTGCCACCAGCAGAGAGGGTCAATCGGAGTTCTTC
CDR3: CATSREGQSEFF

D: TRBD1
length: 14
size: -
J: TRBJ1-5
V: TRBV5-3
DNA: TGTGCCAGAAGCTCCCGGGACAGAATTCAGCCCCAGCATTTT
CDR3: CARSSRDRIQPQHF

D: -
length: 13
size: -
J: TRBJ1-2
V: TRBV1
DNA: TGCACCAGCAGGGGACAGGGTCACTATGGCTACACCTTC
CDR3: CTSRGQGHYGYTF

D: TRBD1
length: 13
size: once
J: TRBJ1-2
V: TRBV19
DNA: TGTGCCGCAGGCGGGACAGGGGCCTATGGCTACACCTTC
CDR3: CAAGGTGAYGYTF

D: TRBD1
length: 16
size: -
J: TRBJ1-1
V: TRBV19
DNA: TGTGCCAGTAGTATAAGACAGGGGGCAGGGAACACTGAAGCTTTCTTT
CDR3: CASSIRQGAGNTEAFF

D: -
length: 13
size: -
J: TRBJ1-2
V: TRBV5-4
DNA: TGTGCCAGCAGCTTTGGGGTAGAATATGGCTACACCTTC
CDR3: CASSFGVEYGYTF

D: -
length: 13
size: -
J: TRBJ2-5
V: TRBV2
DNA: TGTGCCAGCAGTACCGGGAACCAAGAGACCCAGTACTTC
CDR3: CASSTGNQETQYF

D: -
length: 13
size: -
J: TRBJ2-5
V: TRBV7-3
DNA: TGTGCCAGCAGCTTTTCCCCACGGGAGACCCAGTACTTC
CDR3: CASSFSPRETQYF

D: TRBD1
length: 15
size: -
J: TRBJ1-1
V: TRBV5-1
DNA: TGCGCCAGCAGCCCAACCGGGACAGGGGGCACTGAAGCTTTCTTT
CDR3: CASSPTGTGGTEAFF

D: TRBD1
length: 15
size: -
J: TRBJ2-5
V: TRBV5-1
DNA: TGCGCCAGCAGCTTGGATGGGACAGGGTGGGAGACCCAGTACTTC
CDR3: CASSLDGTGWETQYF

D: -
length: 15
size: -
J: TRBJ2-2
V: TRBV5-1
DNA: TGCGCCAGCAGCTTGGGGACTGAACTCACCGGGGAGCTGTTTTTT
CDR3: CASSLGTELTGELFF

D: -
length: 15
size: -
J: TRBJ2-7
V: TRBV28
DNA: TGTGCCAGCAGTCCCGGGACGGCAAGCTCCTACGAGCAGTACTTC
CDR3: CASSPGTASSYEQYF

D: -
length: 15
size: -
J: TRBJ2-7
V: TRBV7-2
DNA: TGTGCCAGCAGCTTCCCCGGGACTCTCTCCTACGAGCAGTACTTC
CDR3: CASSFPGTLSYEQYF

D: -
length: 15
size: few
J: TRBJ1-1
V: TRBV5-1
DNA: TGCGCCAGCAGCTTGAGGGCAGGGGCGAACACTGAAGCTTTCTTT
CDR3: CASSLRAGANTEAFF

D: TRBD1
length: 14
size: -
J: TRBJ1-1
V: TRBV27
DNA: TGTGCCAGCAGTAGACAGGGGCCTGACACTGAAGCTTTCTTT
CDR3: CASSRQGPDTEAFF

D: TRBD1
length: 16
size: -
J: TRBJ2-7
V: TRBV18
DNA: TGTGCCAGCACACTACAACCGGGACAGGGTGGCTACGAGCAGTACTTC
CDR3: CASTLQPGQGGYEQYF

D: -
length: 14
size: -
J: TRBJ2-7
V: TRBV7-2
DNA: TGTGCCAGCAGCTTAGTACCCCTAGGTTACGAGCAGTACTTC
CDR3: CASSLVPLGYEQYF

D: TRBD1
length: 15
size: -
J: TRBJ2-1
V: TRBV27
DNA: TGTGCCAGCAGTTTACGGGACAGATTCTACAATGAGCAGTTCTTC
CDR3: CASSLRDRFYNEQFF

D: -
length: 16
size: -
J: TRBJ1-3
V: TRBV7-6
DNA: TGTGCCAGCAGCCCAGGGGTAGGGGTTTCTGGAAACACCATATATTTT
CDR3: CASSPGVGVSGNTIYF

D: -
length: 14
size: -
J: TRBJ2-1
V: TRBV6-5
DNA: TGTGCCAGCAGCGAGGGGGGAGGGGTCAATGAGCAGTTCTTC
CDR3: CASSEGGGVNEQFF

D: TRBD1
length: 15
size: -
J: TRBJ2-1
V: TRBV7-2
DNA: TGTGCCAGCAGCGCCCGGGGACAGGGTTACAATGAGCAGTTCTTC
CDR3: CASSARGQGYNEQFF

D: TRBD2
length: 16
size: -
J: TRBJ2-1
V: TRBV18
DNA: TGTGCCAGCTCGCCCCTAGCGGGAGTTGGCGGCAATGAGCAGTTCTTC
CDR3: CASSPLAGVGGNEQFF

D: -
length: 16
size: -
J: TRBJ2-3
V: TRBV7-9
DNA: TGTGCCAGCAGCTTAGGGCGCCTAGGAGCATCAGATACGCAGTATTTT
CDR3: CASSLGRLGASDTQYF

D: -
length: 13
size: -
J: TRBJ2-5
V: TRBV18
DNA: TGTGCCAGCTCACCACGGGACCAAGAGACCCAGTACTTC
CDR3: CASSPRDQETQYF

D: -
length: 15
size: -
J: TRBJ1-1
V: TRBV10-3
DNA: TGTGCCATCGGCCTCGGAAGGAAGGGGAACACTGAAGCTTTCTTT
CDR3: CAIGLGRKGNTEAFF

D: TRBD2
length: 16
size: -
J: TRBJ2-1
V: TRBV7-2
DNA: TGTGCCAGCAGTAATCCGGGACTAGCGGGAGGCAATGAGCAGTTCTTC
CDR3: CASSNPGLAGGNEQFF

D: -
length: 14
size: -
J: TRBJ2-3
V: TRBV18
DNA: TGTGCCAGCTCACTTAGCGGAAGCACAGATACGCAGTATTTT
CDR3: CASSLSGSTDTQYF

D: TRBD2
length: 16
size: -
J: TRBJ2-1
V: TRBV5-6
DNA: TGTGCCAGCAGCCATCTAGCGGGACTCTATTACAATGAGCAGTTCTTC
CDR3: CASSHLAGLYYNEQFF

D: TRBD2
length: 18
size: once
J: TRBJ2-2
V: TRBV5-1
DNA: TGCGCCAGCAGCTTGATGCCTAGCGGGAGGGGAAACACCGGGGAGCTGTTTTTT
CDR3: CASSLMPSGRGNTGELFF

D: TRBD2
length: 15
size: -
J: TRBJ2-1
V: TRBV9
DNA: TGTGCCAGCAGCCCGCGGGAGGGCACCGGCAATGAGCAGTTCTTC
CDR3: CASSPREGTGNEQFF

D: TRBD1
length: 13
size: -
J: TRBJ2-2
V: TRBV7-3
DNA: TGTGCCAGCAGCGCGGACAGGACCGGGGAGCTGTTTTTT
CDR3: CASSADRTGELFF

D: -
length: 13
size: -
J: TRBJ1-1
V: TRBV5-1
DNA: TGCGCCAGCAGGTGGTCGGAGAACACTGAAGCTTTCTTT
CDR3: CASRWSENTEAFF

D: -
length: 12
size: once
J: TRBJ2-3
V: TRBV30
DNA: TGTGCCTGGAGTGTTAGCGGAGATACGCAGTATTTT
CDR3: CAWSVSGDTQYF

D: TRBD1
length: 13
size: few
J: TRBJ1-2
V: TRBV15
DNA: TGTGCCACCAGCAGAGGACAGGGAGATGGCTACACCTTC
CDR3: CATSRGQGDGYTF

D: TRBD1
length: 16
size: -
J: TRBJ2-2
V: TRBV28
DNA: TGTGCCAGCAGTACCGGGACAGGGGTTCGCACCGGGGAGCTGTTTTTT
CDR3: CASSTGTGVRTGELFF

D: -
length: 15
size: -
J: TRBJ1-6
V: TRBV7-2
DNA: TGTGCCAGCAGCTTAGAGAGAGGGATAGATTCACCCCTCCACTTT
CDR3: CASSLERGIDSPLHF

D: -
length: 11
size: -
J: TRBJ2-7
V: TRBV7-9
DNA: TGTGCCAGCAGCCGGACGTACGAGCAGTACTTC
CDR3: CASSRTYEQYF

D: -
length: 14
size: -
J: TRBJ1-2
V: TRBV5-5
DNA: TGTGCCAGCAGCCCCCGTCAGGGAAACTATGGCTACACCTTC
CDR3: CASSPRQGNYGYTF

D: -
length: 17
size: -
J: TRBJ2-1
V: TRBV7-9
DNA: TGTGCCAGCAGCCGACCTCGCGAGTGGGCCTCCTACAATGAGCAGTTCTTC
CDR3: CASSRPREWASYNEQFF

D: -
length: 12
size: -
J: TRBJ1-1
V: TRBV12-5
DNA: TGTGCTAGTGGTTTGGCCCAGGGCCTCGCTTTCTTT
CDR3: CASGLAQGLAFF

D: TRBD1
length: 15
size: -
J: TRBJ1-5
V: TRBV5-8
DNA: TGTGCCAGCGCCGGGACAGGGAAAGGAGGTCAGCCCCAGCATTTT
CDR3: CASAGTGKGGQPQHF

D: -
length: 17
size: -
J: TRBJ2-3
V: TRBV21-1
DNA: TGTGCCAGCACCGAAAGGGGGACAGAAAGGAACCCAGATACGCAGTATTTT
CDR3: CASTERGTERNPDTQYF

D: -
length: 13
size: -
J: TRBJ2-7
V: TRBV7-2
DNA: TGTGCCAGCAGCTCGCAATCTAGCCTCGAGCAGTACTTC
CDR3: CASSSQSSLEQYF

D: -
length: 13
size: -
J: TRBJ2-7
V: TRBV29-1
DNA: TGCAGCGTTGCCAGGACAGCTGCCTACGAGCAGTACTTC
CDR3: CSVARTAAYEQYF

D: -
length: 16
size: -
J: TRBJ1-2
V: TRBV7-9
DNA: TGTGCCAGCAGCCCGACTGGGGGGGGAGCCCGGCGGGGCTACACCTTC
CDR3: CASSPTGGGARRGYTF